The clone carrying this T cell receptor beta chain was counted a few times. This record belongs to a study of CD8 T cells in Susac syndrome. Reverse transcription of roughly 0.5 to 1 ug RNA was carried out with random hexamers. Each CDR3 protein is one row after TCRdb ran MiXCR on the immunoSEQ multiplex PCR reads. The sample holds about 250,000 distinct CDR3 sequences, about 94% seen once. This TCR was sampled from a human donor with multiple sclerosis. Sequences were obtained from CD4+ T cells from PBMCs.

The CDR3, as DNA: TGTGCCAGCAGCCAAGATCTATCCGGAGCCAACGTCCTGACTTTC. The encoded protein is CASSQDLSGANVLTF. This rearrangement joins TRBV4-2 to TRBJ2-6; D not resolved. Between the trimmed V and J ends, which lost 0 bases and 7 bases, there was a span of 10 bases. CDR1 is LGHNA, CDR2 YNFKEQ, per germline. The CDR3 loop spans 15 amino acids.